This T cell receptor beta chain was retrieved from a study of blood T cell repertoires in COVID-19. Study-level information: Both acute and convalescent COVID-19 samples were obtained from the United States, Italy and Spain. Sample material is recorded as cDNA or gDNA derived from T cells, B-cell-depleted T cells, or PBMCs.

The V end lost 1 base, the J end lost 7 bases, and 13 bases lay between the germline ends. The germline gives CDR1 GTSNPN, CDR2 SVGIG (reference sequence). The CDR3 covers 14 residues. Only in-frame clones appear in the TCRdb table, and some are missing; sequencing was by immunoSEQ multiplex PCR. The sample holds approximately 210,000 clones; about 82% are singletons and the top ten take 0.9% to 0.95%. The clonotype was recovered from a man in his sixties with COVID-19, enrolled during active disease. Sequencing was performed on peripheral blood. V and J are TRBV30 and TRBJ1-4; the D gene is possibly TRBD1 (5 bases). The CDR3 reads CAWSDGARGEKLFF. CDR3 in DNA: TGTGCCTGGAGTGATGGGGCGCGTGGTGAAAAACTGTTTTTT.